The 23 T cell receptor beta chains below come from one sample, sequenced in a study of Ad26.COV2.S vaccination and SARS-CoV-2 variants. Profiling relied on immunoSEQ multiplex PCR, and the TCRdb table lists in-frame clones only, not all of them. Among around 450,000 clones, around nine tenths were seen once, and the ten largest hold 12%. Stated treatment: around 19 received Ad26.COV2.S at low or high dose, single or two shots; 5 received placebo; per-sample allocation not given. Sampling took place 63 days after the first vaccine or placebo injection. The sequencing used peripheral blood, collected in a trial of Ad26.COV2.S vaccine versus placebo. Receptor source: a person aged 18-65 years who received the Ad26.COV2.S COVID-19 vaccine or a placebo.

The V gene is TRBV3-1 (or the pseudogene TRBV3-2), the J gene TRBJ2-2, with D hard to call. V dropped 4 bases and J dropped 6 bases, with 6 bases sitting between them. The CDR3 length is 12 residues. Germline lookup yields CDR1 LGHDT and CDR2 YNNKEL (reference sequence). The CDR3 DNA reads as TGTGCCAGCAGCCGGGTGGCCGGGGAGCTGTTTTTT. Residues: CASSRVAGELFF.

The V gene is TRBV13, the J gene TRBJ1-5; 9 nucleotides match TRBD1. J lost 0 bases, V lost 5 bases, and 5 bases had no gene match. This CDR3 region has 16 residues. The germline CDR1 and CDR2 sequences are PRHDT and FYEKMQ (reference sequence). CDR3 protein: CASSHRDRDSNQPQHF. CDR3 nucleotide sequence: TGTGCCAGCAGCCATCGGGACAGGGATAGCAATCAGCCCCAGCATTTT.

The CDR3 nucleotides read TGTGCCAGCAGCAGGGGGCGCGAGCAGTACTTC. It translates to CASSRGREQYF. The rearrangement joins TRBV25-1 to TRBJ2-7; 8 nucleotides line up with TRBD1. The CDR3 is made up of 11 amino acids. Losses at the gene ends were 6 bases for V and 6 bases for J; bases not matched to a gene: 1. Germline CDR1 reads MGHDK; CDR2 reads SYGVNS.

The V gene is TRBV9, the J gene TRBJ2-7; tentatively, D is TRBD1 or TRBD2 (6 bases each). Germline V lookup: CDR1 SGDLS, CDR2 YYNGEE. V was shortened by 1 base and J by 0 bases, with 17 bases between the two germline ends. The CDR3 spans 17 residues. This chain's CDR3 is CASSVRRGDSLSYEQYF. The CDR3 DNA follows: TGTGCCAGCAGCGTAAGGAGGGGGGACTCCCTCTCCTACGAGCAGTACTTC.

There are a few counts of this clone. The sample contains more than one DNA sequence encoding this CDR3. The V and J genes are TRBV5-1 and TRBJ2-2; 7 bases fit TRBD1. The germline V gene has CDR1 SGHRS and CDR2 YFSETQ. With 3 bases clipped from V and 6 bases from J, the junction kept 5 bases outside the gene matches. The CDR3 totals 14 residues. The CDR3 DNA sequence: TGCGCCAGCAGCTACCAACAGGGGTCCGGGGAGCTGTTTTTT. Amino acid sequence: CASSYQQGSGELFF.

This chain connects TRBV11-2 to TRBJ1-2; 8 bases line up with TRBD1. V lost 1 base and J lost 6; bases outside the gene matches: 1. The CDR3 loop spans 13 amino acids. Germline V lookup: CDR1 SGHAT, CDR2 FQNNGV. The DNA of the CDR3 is TGTGCCAGCAGCTTAGCAGGGGGCGATGGCTACACCTTC. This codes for CASSLAGGDGYTF.

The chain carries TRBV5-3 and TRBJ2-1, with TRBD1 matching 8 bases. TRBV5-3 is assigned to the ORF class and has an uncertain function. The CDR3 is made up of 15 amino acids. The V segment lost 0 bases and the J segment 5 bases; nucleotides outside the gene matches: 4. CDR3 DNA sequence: TGTGCCAGAAGCTTGGCGCAGGGGGCAGACAATGAGCAGTTCTTC. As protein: CARSLAQGADNEQFF.

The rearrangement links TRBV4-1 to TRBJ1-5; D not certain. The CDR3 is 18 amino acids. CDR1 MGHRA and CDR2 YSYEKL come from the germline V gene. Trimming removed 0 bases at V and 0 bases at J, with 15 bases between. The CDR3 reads CASSQDRAEVYSNQPQHF. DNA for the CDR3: TGCGCCAGCAGCCAAGATCGCGCGGAGGTATATAGCAATCAGCCCCAGCATTTT.

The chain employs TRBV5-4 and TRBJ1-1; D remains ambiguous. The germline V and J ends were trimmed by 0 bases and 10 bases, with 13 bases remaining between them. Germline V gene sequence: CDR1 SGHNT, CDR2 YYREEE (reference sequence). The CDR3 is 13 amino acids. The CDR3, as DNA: TGTGCCAGCAGCTTGGGAACGGCGTTTGGAGCTTTCTTT. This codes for CASSLGTAFGAFF. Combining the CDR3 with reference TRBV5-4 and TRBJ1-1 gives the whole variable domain ETGVTQSPTHLIKTRGQQVTLRCSSQSGHNTVSWYQQALGQGPQFIFQYYREEENGRGNFPPRFSGLQFPNYSSELNVNALELDDSALYLCASSLGTAFGAFFGQGTRLTVV.

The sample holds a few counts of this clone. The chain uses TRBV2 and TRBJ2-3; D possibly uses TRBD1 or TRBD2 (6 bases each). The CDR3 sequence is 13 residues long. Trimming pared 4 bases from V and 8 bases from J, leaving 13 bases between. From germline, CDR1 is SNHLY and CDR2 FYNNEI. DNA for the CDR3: TGTGCCAGCAGTGGACAGGAGGGGTCTACGCAGTATTTT. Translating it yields CASSGQEGSTQYF. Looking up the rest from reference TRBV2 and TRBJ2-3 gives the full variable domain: EPEVTQTPSHQVTQMGQEVILRCVPISNHLYFYWYRQILGQKVEFLVSFYNNEISEKSEIFDDQFSVERPDGSNFTLKIRSTKLEDSAMYFCASSGQEGSTQYFGPGTRLTVL.

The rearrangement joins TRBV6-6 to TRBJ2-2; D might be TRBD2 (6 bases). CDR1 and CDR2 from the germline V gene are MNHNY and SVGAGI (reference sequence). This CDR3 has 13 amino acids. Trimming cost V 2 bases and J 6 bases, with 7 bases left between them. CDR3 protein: CASSYAGSGELFF. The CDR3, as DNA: TGTGCCAGCAGTTACGCGGGGTCCGGGGAGCTGTTTTTT.

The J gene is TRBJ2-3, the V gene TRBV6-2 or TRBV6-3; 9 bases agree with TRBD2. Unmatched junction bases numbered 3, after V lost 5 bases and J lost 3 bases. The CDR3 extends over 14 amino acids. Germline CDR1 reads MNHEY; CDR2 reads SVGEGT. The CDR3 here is CASSPGLATDTQYF. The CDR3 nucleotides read TGTGCCAGCAGTCCGGGACTAGCAACAGATACGCAGTATTTT.

The CDR3 nucleotides read TGTGCCAGCAGTTACTCGGGACAGACCATGAACACTGAAGCTTTCTTT. It specifies CASSYSGQTMNTEAFF. J is TRBJ1-1 and V is TRBV6-2 or TRBV6-3; 7 nucleotides line up with TRBD1. The germline V gene encodes CDR1 MNHEY and CDR2 SVGEGT. CDR3 size: 16 residues. V dropped 0 bases and J dropped 0; count of bases not matched to a gene: 4.

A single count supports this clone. As DNA, the CDR3 is TGTGCCAGCAGCTTGATGGCTGGCGGGAGAGACACCGGGGAGCTGTTTTTT. It is translated as CASSLMAGGRDTGELFF. The rearrangement uses TRBV5-4 and TRBJ2-2; 7 bases agree with TRBD2. There are 17 residues in the CDR3. Germline V gene lookup returns CDR1 SGHNT and CDR2 YYREEE (reference sequence). V shed 1 base and J 3 bases; nucleotides not matched to a gene: 9.

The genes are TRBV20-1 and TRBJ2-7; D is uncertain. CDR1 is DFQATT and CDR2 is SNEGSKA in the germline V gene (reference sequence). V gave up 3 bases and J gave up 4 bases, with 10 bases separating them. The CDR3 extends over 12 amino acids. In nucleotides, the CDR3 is TGCAGTGCTAGTCCGGGCGCTTACGAGCAGTACTTC. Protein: CSASPGAYEQYF.

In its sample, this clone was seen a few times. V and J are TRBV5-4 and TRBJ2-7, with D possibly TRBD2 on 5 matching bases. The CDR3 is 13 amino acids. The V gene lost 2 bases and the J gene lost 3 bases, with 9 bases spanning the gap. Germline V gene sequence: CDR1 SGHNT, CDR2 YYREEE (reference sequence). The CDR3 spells CASSLGSGYEQYF. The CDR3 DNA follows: TGTGCCAGCAGCTTAGGAAGCGGCTACGAGCAGTACTTC.

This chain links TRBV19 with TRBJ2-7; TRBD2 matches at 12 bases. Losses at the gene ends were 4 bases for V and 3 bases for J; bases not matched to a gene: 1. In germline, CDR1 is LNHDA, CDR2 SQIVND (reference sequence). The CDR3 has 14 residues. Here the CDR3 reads CASSTTSGSYEQYF. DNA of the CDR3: TGTGCCAGTAGTACGACTAGCGGGAGCTACGAGCAGTACTTC. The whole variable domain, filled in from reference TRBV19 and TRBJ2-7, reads DGGITQSPKYLFRKEGQNVTLSCEQNLNHDAMYWYRQDPGQGLRLIYYSQIVNDFQKGDIAEGYSVSREKKESFPLTVTSAQKNPTAFYLCASSTTSGSYEQYFGPGTRLTVT.

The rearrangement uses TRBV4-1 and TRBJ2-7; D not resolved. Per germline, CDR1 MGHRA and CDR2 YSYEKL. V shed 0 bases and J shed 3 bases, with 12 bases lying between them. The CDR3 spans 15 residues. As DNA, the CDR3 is TGCGCCAGCAGCCAAGAAGTGGGTATATACTACGAGCAGTACTTC. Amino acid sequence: CASSQEVGIYYEQYF.

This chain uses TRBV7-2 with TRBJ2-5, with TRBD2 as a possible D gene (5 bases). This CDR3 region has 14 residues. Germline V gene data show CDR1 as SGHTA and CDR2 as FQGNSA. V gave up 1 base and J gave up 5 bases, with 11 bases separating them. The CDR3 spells CASSLDGVEETQYF. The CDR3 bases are TGTGCCAGCAGCTTAGACGGGGTGGAGGAGACCCAGTACTTC.

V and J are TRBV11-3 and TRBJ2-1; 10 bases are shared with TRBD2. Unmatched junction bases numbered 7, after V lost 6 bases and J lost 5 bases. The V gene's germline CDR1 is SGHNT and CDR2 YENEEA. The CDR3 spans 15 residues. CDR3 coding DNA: TGTGCCAGCAGTTCTAGCGGGAGATCGGACAATGAGCAGTTCTTC. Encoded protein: CASSSSGRSDNEQFF. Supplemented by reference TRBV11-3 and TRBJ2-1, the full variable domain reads EAGVVQSPRYKIIEKKQPVAFWCNPISGHNTLYWYLQNLGQGPELLIRYENEEAVDDSQLPKDRFSAERLKGVDSTLKIQPAELGDSAVYLCASSSSGRSDNEQFFGPGTRLTVL.

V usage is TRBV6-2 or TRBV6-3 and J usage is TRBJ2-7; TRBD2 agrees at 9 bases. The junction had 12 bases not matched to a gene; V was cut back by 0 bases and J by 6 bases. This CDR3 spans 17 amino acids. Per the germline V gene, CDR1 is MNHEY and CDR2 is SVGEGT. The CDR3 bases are TGTGCCAGCAGTTACTCGGAGGGCGGGAGGGCCGAGTTCGAGCAGTACTTC. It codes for CASSYSEGGRAEFEQYF.

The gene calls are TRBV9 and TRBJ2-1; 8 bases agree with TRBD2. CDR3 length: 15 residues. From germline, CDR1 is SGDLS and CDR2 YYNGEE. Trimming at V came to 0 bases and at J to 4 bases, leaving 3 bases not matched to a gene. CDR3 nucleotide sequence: TGTGCCAGCAGCGTAGCTGCGGGGGGATACAATGAGCAGTTCTTC. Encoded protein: CASSVAAGGYNEQFF. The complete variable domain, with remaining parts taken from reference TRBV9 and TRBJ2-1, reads DSGVTQTPKHLITATGQRVTLRCSPRSGDLSVYWYQQSLDQGLQFLIQYYNGEERAKGNILERFSAQQFPDLHSELNLSSLELGDSALYFCASSVAAGGYNEQFFGPGTRLTVL.

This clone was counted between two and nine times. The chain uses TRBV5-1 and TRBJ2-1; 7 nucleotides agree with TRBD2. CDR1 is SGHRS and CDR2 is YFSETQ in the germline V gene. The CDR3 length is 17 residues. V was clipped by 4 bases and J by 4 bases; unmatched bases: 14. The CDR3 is CASSQRALADSYNEQFF. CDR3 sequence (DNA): TGCGCCAGCAGCCAACGGGCGCTAGCGGACTCGTACAATGAGCAGTTCTTC.